Listed below are T cell receptor beta chains from one sample, sequenced in a study of blood T cell repertoires in COVID-19. Sequenced by immunoSEQ multiplex PCR; TCRdb stores in-frame clones only, minus some. This sample carries some 170,000 clones, around 74% of them seen once, and the ten largest clones take 2.8%. Sequencing input: peripheral blood. The receptors shown here come from a man between 70 and 80 years old with acute or convalescent COVID-19. Both conserved end residues are part of each CDR3. The order of the fields is clone size, D gene, V gene, CDR3 length, J gene, CDR3 protein, CDR3 DNA. A D gene is named only where the DNA matches it firmly. Rows may omit the clone size; those that give it use once, few, many or a size class.

clone size: NA; D gene: TRBD2; V gene: TRBV7-3; CDR3 length: 17; J gene: TRBJ2-5; CDR3 protein: CASSQGPSGRAQETQYF; CDR3 DNA: TGTGCCAGCAGCCAAGGGCCTAGCGGGAGGGCCCAGGAGACCCAGTACTTC
clone size: NA; D gene: TRBD2; V gene: TRBV6-4; CDR3 length: 16; J gene: TRBJ2-1; CDR3 protein: CASSDGGTSGNNEQFF; CDR3 DNA: TGTGCCAGCAGTGACGGGGGGACTAGCGGGAACAATGAGCAGTTCTTC
clone size: NA; D gene: TRBD1; V gene: TRBV5-4; CDR3 length: 15; J gene: TRBJ1-1; CDR3 protein: CASSDGQGAFTEAFF; CDR3 DNA: TGTGCCAGCAGCGACGGACAGGGGGCATTCACTGAAGCTTTCTTT
clone size: NA; D gene: TRBD1; V gene: TRBV7-9; CDR3 length: 14; J gene: TRBJ1-1; CDR3 protein: CASRPGQGRTEAFF; CDR3 DNA: TGTGCCAGCAGGCCTGGACAGGGGAGGACTGAAGCTTTCTTT
clone size: once; D gene: NA; V gene: TRBV9; CDR3 length: 16; J gene: TRBJ2-3; CDR3 protein: CASSAIGTQRTDTQYF; CDR3 DNA: TGTGCCAGCAGCGCTATCGGGACTCAGCGCACAGATACGCAGTATTTT
clone size: NA; D gene: TRBD1; V gene: TRBV12-3/TRBV12-4; CDR3 length: 12; J gene: TRBJ2-7; CDR3 protein: CASSFDRGQQYF; CDR3 DNA: TGTGCCAGCAGTTTCGACAGGGGGCAACAGTACTTC
clone size: once; D gene: TRBD1; V gene: TRBV7-3; CDR3 length: 13; J gene: TRBJ1-2; CDR3 protein: CASSPGQGDGYTF; CDR3 DNA: TGTGCCAGCAGCCCGGGACAGGGAGATGGCTACACCTTC
clone size: NA; D gene: NA; V gene: TRBV19; CDR3 length: 14; J gene: TRBJ1-6; CDR3 protein: CASKSSQANSPLHF; CDR3 DNA: TGTGCCAGTAAGTCTTCGCAGGCAAATTCACCCCTCCACTTT
clone size: NA; D gene: NA; V gene: TRBV7-8; CDR3 length: 15; J gene: TRBJ2-7; CDR3 protein: CASSSRTEFTYEQYF; CDR3 DNA: TGTGCCAGCAGCTCCCGGACAGAATTCACCTACGAGCAGTACTTC
clone size: NA; D gene: NA; V gene: TRBV5-1; CDR3 length: 16; J gene: TRBJ1-2; CDR3 protein: CASSDRTSPEGYGYTF; CDR3 DNA: TGCGCCAGCAGCGACCGGACTTCCCCGGAGGGCTATGGCTACACCTTC
clone size: NA; D gene: TRBD2; V gene: TRBV11-3; CDR3 length: 16; J gene: TRBJ2-7; CDR3 protein: CASSLGSSGSAHEQYF; CDR3 DNA: TGTGCCAGCAGCTTGGGGTCTAGCGGGAGTGCCCACGAGCAGTACTTC
clone size: NA; D gene: TRBD1; V gene: TRBV24-1; CDR3 length: 16; J gene: TRBJ1-1; CDR3 protein: CATSELTGEVNTEAFF; CDR3 DNA: TGTGCCACCAGTGAGCTGACAGGGGAGGTCAACACTGAAGCTTTCTTT
clone size: NA; D gene: NA; V gene: TRBV5-6; CDR3 length: 13; J gene: TRBJ1-2; CDR3 protein: CASSLPANYGYTF; CDR3 DNA: TGTGCCAGCAGCTTGCCCGCTAACTATGGCTACACCTTC
clone size: few; D gene: NA; V gene: TRBV5-4; CDR3 length: 15; J gene: TRBJ1-1; CDR3 protein: CASSSQGGRNTEAFF; CDR3 DNA: TGTGCCAGCAGCAGCCAGGGTGGTAGGAACACTGAAGCTTTCTTT
clone size: NA; D gene: NA; V gene: TRBV10-3; CDR3 length: 12; J gene: TRBJ1-1; CDR3 protein: CAIKGLGTEAFF; CDR3 DNA: TGTGCCATCAAGGGGCTTGGGACTGAAGCTTTCTTT
clone size: NA; D gene: TRBD2; V gene: TRBV6-1; CDR3 length: 16; J gene: TRBJ2-7; CDR3 protein: CASSEEVGGGMDEQYF; CDR3 DNA: TGTGCCAGCAGTGAAGAAGTGGGCGGGGGGATGGACGAGCAGTACTTC
clone size: NA; D gene: TRBD2; V gene: TRBV6-5; CDR3 length: 16; J gene: TRBJ2-3; CDR3 protein: CASSYSSGGLGDTQYF; CDR3 DNA: TGTGCCAGCAGTTACTCCTCGGGAGGGTTAGGTGATACGCAGTATTTT
clone size: NA; D gene: NA; V gene: TRBV28; CDR3 length: 10; J gene: TRBJ2-7; CDR3 protein: CASGSHEQYF; CDR3 DNA: TGTGCCAGCGGGAGCCACGAGCAGTACTTC
clone size: NA; D gene: TRBD2; V gene: TRBV5-1; CDR3 length: 18; J gene: TRBJ2-5; CDR3 protein: CASSYRTSGVSLKKTQYF; CDR3 DNA: TGCGCCAGCAGCTATCGGACTAGCGGGGTAAGTCTGAAAAAGACCCAGTACTTC
clone size: NA; D gene: NA; V gene: TRBV5-1; CDR3 length: 14; J gene: TRBJ2-5; CDR3 protein: CASNPRQPQETQYF; CDR3 DNA: TGCGCCAGCAATCCACGACAGCCCCAAGAGACCCAGTACTTC
clone size: NA; D gene: TRBD2; V gene: TRBV5-1; CDR3 length: 14; J gene: TRBJ2-5; CDR3 protein: CASSSGLVQETQYF; CDR3 DNA: TGCGCCAGCAGCTCGGGACTAGTCCAAGAGACCCAGTACTTC
clone size: NA; D gene: TRBD1; V gene: TRBV6-5; CDR3 length: 14; J gene: TRBJ1-2; CDR3 protein: CASSPWTGDDGYTF; CDR3 DNA: TGTGCCAGCAGTCCCTGGACAGGGGACGATGGCTACACCTTC
clone size: NA; D gene: NA; V gene: TRBV4-3; CDR3 length: 15; J gene: TRBJ2-3; CDR3 protein: CASSLSDTSTDTQYF; CDR3 DNA: TGCGCCAGCAGCCTCTCGGACACTAGCACAGATACGCAGTATTTT
clone size: NA; D gene: NA; V gene: TRBV12-2; CDR3 length: 18; J gene: TRBJ1-6; CDR3 protein: CASRLKTGTRDRYSPLHF; CDR3 DNA: TGTGCAAGTCGCTTAAAAACTGGAACTCGGGACAGATATTCACCCCTCCACTTT
clone size: NA; D gene: NA; V gene: TRBV12-3/TRBV12-4; CDR3 length: 12; J gene: TRBJ1-2; CDR3 protein: CASSYTGSGYTF; CDR3 DNA: TGTGCCAGCAGTTACACAGGGTCCGGCTACACCTTC
clone size: NA; D gene: TRBD2; V gene: TRBV7-2; CDR3 length: 15; J gene: TRBJ2-7; CDR3 protein: CASSFAGGAGYEQYF; CDR3 DNA: TGTGCCAGCAGCTTTGCCGGGGGGGCTGGGTACGAGCAGTACTTC
clone size: NA; D gene: TRBD1; V gene: TRBV12-3/TRBV12-4; CDR3 length: 13; J gene: TRBJ1-2; CDR3 protein: CASKQGVRGGYTF; CDR3 DNA: TGTGCCAGCAAACAGGGGGTAAGAGGCGGCTACACCTTC
clone size: once; D gene: NA; V gene: TRBV25-1; CDR3 length: 15; J gene: TRBJ2-7; CDR3 protein: CASSDLAGKPYEQYF; CDR3 DNA: TGTGCCAGCAGTGATTTGGCAGGGAAACCCTACGAGCAGTACTTC
clone size: NA; D gene: NA; V gene: TRBV28; CDR3 length: 13; J gene: TRBJ1-1; CDR3 protein: CASSLPDRTQAFF; CDR3 DNA: TGTGCCAGCAGTTTACCCGACAGGACCCAAGCTTTCTTT
clone size: NA; D gene: TRBD1; V gene: TRBV4-2; CDR3 length: 13; J gene: TRBJ1-1; CDR3 protein: CASRPGQGTEAFF; CDR3 DNA: TGTGCCAGCAGGCCGGGACAGGGCACTGAAGCTTTCTTT
clone size: NA; D gene: TRBD2; V gene: TRBV6-2/TRBV6-3; CDR3 length: 14; J gene: TRBJ2-3; CDR3 protein: CASSHWTRDDTQYF; CDR3 DNA: TGTGCCAGCAGTCATTGGACTAGGGACGATACGCAGTATTTT
clone size: few; D gene: NA; V gene: TRBV5-8; CDR3 length: 15; J gene: TRBJ1-4; CDR3 protein: CASSLNPDRGEKLFF; CDR3 DNA: TGTGCCAGCAGCCTGAACCCTGACCGAGGGGAAAAACTGTTTTTT
clone size: NA; D gene: NA; V gene: TRBV28; CDR3 length: 16; J gene: TRBJ2-2; CDR3 protein: CASSLMPGPGTGELFF; CDR3 DNA: TGTGCCAGCAGTTTAATGCCAGGGCCAGGCACCGGGGAGCTGTTTTTT
clone size: NA; D gene: NA; V gene: TRBV20-1; CDR3 length: 11; J gene: TRBJ1-1; CDR3 protein: CSARQNTEAFF; CDR3 DNA: TGCAGTGCTCGACAGAACACTGAAGCTTTCTTT
clone size: NA; D gene: NA; V gene: TRBV27; CDR3 length: 15; J gene: TRBJ2-3; CDR3 protein: CASSLRNRGTDTQYF; CDR3 DNA: TGTGCCAGCAGTTTAAGAAACAGGGGCACAGATACGCAGTATTTT
clone size: NA; D gene: NA; V gene: TRBV6-1; CDR3 length: 16; J gene: TRBJ1-5; CDR3 protein: CASSEQYPISNQPQHF; CDR3 DNA: TGTGCCAGCAGTGAACAGTATCCGATTAGCAATCAGCCCCAGCATTTT
clone size: NA; D gene: TRBD1; V gene: TRBV12-3/TRBV12-4; CDR3 length: 13; J gene: TRBJ1-2; CDR3 protein: CASRPTGPYGYTF; CDR3 DNA: TGTGCCAGCAGACCGACAGGGCCTTATGGCTACACCTTC
clone size: few; D gene: NA; V gene: TRBV10-3; CDR3 length: 14; J gene: TRBJ1-2; CDR3 protein: CAISVASINYGYTF; CDR3 DNA: TGTGCCATCAGTGTGGCCAGTATTAACTATGGCTACACCTTC
clone size: NA; D gene: NA; V gene: TRBV30; CDR3 length: 14; J gene: TRBJ1-4; CDR3 protein: CAWSPTQSGEKLFF; CDR3 DNA: TGTGCCTGGTCGCCGACGCAGTCGGGTGAAAAACTGTTTTTT
clone size: NA; D gene: TRBD1; V gene: TRBV2; CDR3 length: 15; J gene: TRBJ1-5; CDR3 protein: CASSELTRGIQPQHF; CDR3 DNA: TGTGCCAGCAGTGAATTGACCAGGGGGATTCAGCCCCAGCATTTT
clone size: NA; D gene: NA; V gene: TRBV29-1; CDR3 length: 12; J gene: TRBJ2-5; CDR3 protein: CSAGQIQETQYF; CDR3 DNA: TGCAGCGCCGGACAGATCCAAGAGACCCAGTACTTC
clone size: NA; D gene: NA; V gene: TRBV6-5; CDR3 length: 15; J gene: TRBJ2-7; CDR3 protein: CASSSGTTFSYEQYF; CDR3 DNA: TGTGCCAGCAGTTCCGGGACAACTTTCTCCTACGAGCAGTACTTC
clone size: NA; D gene: TRBD2; V gene: TRBV2; CDR3 length: 14; J gene: TRBJ2-1; CDR3 protein: CASRRGGGGNEQFF; CDR3 DNA: TGTGCCAGCAGGCGGGGCGGGGGAGGGAATGAGCAGTTCTTC
clone size: NA; D gene: NA; V gene: TRBV10-3; CDR3 length: 14; J gene: TRBJ2-1; CDR3 protein: CAISEGQSYNEQFF; CDR3 DNA: TGTGCCATCAGTGAAGGACAATCCTACAATGAGCAGTTCTTC
clone size: NA; D gene: NA; V gene: TRBV7-9; CDR3 length: 12; J gene: TRBJ1-1; CDR3 protein: CASQNLDTEAFF; CDR3 DNA: TGTGCCAGCCAGAACCTGGACACTGAAGCTTTCTTT
clone size: NA; D gene: TRBD2; V gene: TRBV19; CDR3 length: 18; J gene: TRBJ2-1; CDR3 protein: CASRRRASGELSYNEQFF; CDR3 DNA: TGTGCCAGTAGACGACGGGCTAGCGGGGAGCTGTCCTACAATGAGCAGTTCTTC
clone size: NA; D gene: TRBD1; V gene: TRBV5-6; CDR3 length: 15; J gene: TRBJ2-1; CDR3 protein: CASSSGQTTYNEQFF; CDR3 DNA: TGTGCCAGCAGCTCGGGACAGACGACCTACAATGAGCAGTTCTTC
clone size: NA; D gene: TRBD1; V gene: TRBV3-1/TRBV3-2; CDR3 length: 15; J gene: TRBJ2-7; CDR3 protein: CASSYGQGHSYEQYF; CDR3 DNA: TGTGCCAGCAGCTATGGACAGGGCCACTCCTACGAGCAGTACTTC
clone size: NA; D gene: TRBD1; V gene: TRBV7-9; CDR3 length: 16; J gene: TRBJ1-1; CDR3 protein: CASSFTLQGANTEAFF; CDR3 DNA: TGTGCCAGCAGCTTCACCTTACAGGGGGCGAACACTGAAGCTTTCTTT
clone size: NA; D gene: NA; V gene: TRBV27; CDR3 length: 18; J gene: TRBJ2-6; CDR3 protein: CASSSRPDSNSGANVLTF; CDR3 DNA: TGTGCCAGCAGTTCCCGCCCGGACAGCAACTCTGGGGCCAACGTCCTGACTTTC
clone size: NA; D gene: NA; V gene: TRBV13; CDR3 length: 14; J gene: TRBJ2-7; CDR3 protein: CASSLSWQAGEQYF; CDR3 DNA: TGTGCCAGCAGCTTATCGTGGCAGGCTGGCGAGCAGTACTTC
clone size: once; D gene: TRBD1; V gene: TRBV29-1; CDR3 length: 14; J gene: TRBJ1-1; CDR3 protein: CSVDRDGMNTEAFF; CDR3 DNA: TGCAGCGTCGACAGGGACGGTATGAACACTGAAGCTTTCTTT
clone size: NA; D gene: TRBD2; V gene: TRBV2; CDR3 length: 14; J gene: TRBJ2-5; CDR3 protein: CASPGLADQETQYF; CDR3 DNA: TGTGCCAGCCCGGGACTAGCGGATCAAGAGACCCAGTACTTC
clone size: few; D gene: TRBD2; V gene: TRBV7-3; CDR3 length: 14; J gene: TRBJ2-7; CDR3 protein: CASSTLAGAYEQYF; CDR3 DNA: TGTGCCAGCAGCACGCTAGCGGGAGCCTACGAGCAGTACTTC
clone size: once; D gene: NA; V gene: TRBV4-1; CDR3 length: 17; J gene: TRBJ2-7; CDR3 protein: CASSHSLGRAKGYEQYF; CDR3 DNA: TGCGCCAGCAGCCACTCACTAGGACGGGCGAAGGGCTACGAGCAGTACTTC
clone size: NA; D gene: TRBD1; V gene: TRBV6-6; CDR3 length: 16; J gene: TRBJ2-1; CDR3 protein: CASSYRTGYPWNEQFF; CDR3 DNA: TGTGCCAGCAGTTACCGGACAGGGTACCCGTGGAATGAGCAGTTCTTC
clone size: NA; D gene: NA; V gene: TRBV5-1; CDR3 length: 15; J gene: TRBJ2-5; CDR3 protein: CASSRTDSSLETQYF; CDR3 DNA: TGCGCCAGCAGCCGTACGGACAGTTCCTTGGAGACCCAGTACTTC